A selection of T cell receptor beta chains follows, all from one sample in a study of CXCR3-negative and CXCR3-positive naive CD8 T cells. TCRdb reanalyzed the 5' RACE reads, giving one entry per CDR3 protein sequence and no DNA. This sample's table has some 140,000 distinct CDR3 sequences. The sample taken for sequencing was naive CXCR3+ CD8+ T cells from blood. These receptors all come from a human donor in good health. Some clones in this sample may be carry-over from other donors' samples. Both conserved end residues are part of each CDR3.

V,J,CDR3
TRBV6-5,TRBJ2-1,CASSFGDEQFF
TRBV5-4,TRBJ2-5,CASSSLAGGRETQYF
TRBV7-9,TRBJ2-7,CASTEDPSGMSNEQYF
TRBV20-1,TRBJ2-5,CSAYPPGETQYF
TRBV7-9,TRBJ1-2,CASNQGQGALVYGYTF
TRBV4-1,TRBJ2-7,CASSQEGGKTYEQYF
TRBV10-2,TRBJ2-1,CASSPVSLAPYNEQFF
TRBV15,TRBJ2-1,CATSRDSRSSLAGKYEQFF
TRBV15,TRBJ2-7,CATSFDRGEQYF
TRBV29-1,TRBJ1-1,CSVEGAHTEAFF
TRBV24-1,TRBJ1-2,CATSDWDRVAGYTF
TRBV4-2,TRBJ2-7,CASSPVGGSYEQYF
TRBV29-1,TRBJ1-1,CSVEGDRGRAEAFF
TRBV30,TRBJ1-1,CAWSVGGTTEAFF
TRBV2,TRBJ2-1,CASDSLAGESYNEQFF
TRBV12-3/TRBV12-4,TRBJ2-1,CASSPPGQGYEQFF
TRBV7-9,TRBJ2-3,CASSELEDTQYF
TRBV5-1,TRBJ1-1,CASSLVGIEAFF
TRBV9,TRBJ1-1,CASSAGQGTEAFF
TRBV30,TRBJ2-2,CAWRDGVAGGNTGELFF
TRBV21-1,TRBJ1-6,CASSKNLPLHF
TRBV14,TRBJ1-1,CASSPIQGPPRNAEAFF
TRBV27,TRBJ2-1,CASSLAPGAQQFF
TRBV4-3,TRBJ2-5,CASSQAGAGETQYF
TRBV29-1,TRBJ2-2,CSVPGTVAANTGELFF
TRBV9,TRBJ2-3,CASSVGGGADTQYF
TRBV28,TRBJ2-3,CASSFPDRERGTDTQYF
TRBV5-6,TRBJ2-1,CASSLAESEQFF
TRBV7-2,TRBJ1-2,CASSLGLGGVGYGYTF
TRBV5-4,TRBJ2-1,CASRTGNEQFF
TRBV27,TRBJ1-6,CASSLQGQGSPLHF
TRBV29-1,TRBJ2-7,CSVGQTGNSYEQYF
TRBV4-3,TRBJ1-1,CASSQVFSHRDTEAFF
TRBV12-3/TRBV12-4,TRBJ1-6,CASSLKGNSPLHF
TRBV7-7,TRBJ2-1,CASSLAAGGTPTDEQFF
TRBV4-1,TRBJ2-3,CASSQVAGGPDGTDTQYF
TRBV28,TRBJ1-5,CASSSPSYQPQHF
TRBV28,TRBJ2-7,CASSLPSGDEQYF
TRBV12-3/TRBV12-4,TRBJ2-5,CASSFVAGVQETQYF
TRBV28,TRBJ1-4,CASSLDRGPTNEKLFF
TRBV4-1,TRBJ2-7,CASSQAETYYEQYF
TRBV29-1,TRBJ1-4,CSVPDRNNEKLFF
TRBV12-3/TRBV12-4,TRBJ1-5,CASSLVLGGQPQHF
TRBV12-3/TRBV12-4,TRBJ2-1,CASLDTLSYNEQFF
TRBV5-8,TRBJ2-5,CASSLWVGSARETQYF
TRBV7-3,TRBJ2-2,CASSTHSNTGELFF
TRBV5-5,TRBJ2-7,CASSLSRIEQYF
TRBV12-3/TRBV12-4,TRBJ2-3,CASSLEEHTQYF
TRBV10-1,TRBJ1-1,CASSDTGPLVGTEAFF
TRBV7-2,TRBJ2-3,CASSSSGGSTDTQYF
TRBV6-2/TRBV6-3,TRBJ2-7,CASKDISYEQYF
TRBV12-3/TRBV12-4,TRBJ2-1,CASNSGTRISEQFF
TRBV4-1,TRBJ2-5,CASSQLDRPSETQYF